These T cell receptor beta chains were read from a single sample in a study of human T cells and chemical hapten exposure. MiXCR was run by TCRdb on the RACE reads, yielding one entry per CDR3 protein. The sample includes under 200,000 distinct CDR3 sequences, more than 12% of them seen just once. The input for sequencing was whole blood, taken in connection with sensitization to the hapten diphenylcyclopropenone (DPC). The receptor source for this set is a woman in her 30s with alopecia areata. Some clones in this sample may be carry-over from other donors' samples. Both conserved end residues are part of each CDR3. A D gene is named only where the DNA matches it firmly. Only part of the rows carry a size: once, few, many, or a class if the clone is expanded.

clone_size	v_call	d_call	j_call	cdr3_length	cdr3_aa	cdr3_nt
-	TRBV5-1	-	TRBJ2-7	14	CASSRGDYRSEQYF	TGCGCCAGCAGCAGGGGAGACTATAGGAGCGAGCAGTACTTC
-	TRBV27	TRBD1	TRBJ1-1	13	CASSLQGVGEAFF	TGTGCCAGCAGTTTGCAGGGGGTGGGTGAAGCTTTCTTT
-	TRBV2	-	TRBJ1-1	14	CASSSQGGDTEAFF	TGTGCCAGCAGTTCTCAGGGAGGGGACACTGAAGCTTTCTTT
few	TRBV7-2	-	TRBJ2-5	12	CASNSRQETQYF	TGTGCCAGCAATTCGAGGCAAGAGACCCAGTACTTC
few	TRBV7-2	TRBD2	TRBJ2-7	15	CASSRGLAGENEQYF	TGTGCCAGCAGCAGGGGACTAGCGGGAGAAAACGAGCAGTACTTC
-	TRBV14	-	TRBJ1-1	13	CASSQRANTEAFF	TGTGCCAGCAGCCAAAGGGCGAACACTGAAGCTTTCTTT
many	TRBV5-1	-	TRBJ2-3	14	CASSLVRAGDTQYF	TGCGCCAGCAGCTTGGTCCGGGCGGGAGATACGCAGTATTTT
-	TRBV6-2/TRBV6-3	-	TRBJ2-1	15	CASSLDSYRPGEQFF	TGTGCCAGCAGCCTCGACAGTTACCGACCGGGTGAGCAGTTCTTC
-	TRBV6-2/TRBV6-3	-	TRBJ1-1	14	CASTLRGVGTEAFF	TGTGCCAGCACCCTGAGGGGGGTTGGAACTGAAGCTTTCTTT
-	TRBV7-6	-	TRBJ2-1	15	CASSSNLQGRGEQFF	TGTGCCAGCAGCTCAAATTTACAGGGGCGGGGTGAGCAGTTCTTC
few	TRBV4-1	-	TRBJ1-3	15	CASSQDRLSGNTIYF	TGCGCCAGCAGCCAAGATCGCCTATCTGGAAACACCATATATTTT